This T cell receptor beta chain is from a study of blood T cell repertoires in COVID-19. At the level of the study: COVID-19 samples from acute and convalescent phases originated in the United States, Italy and Spain.

Looked up from germline, CDR1 is SGHDT and CDR2 is YYEEEE. CDR3 size: 14 residues. J was trimmed by 2 bases and V by 2 bases; bases with no gene match: 3. Here immunoSEQ multiplex PCR was the method, and the copy in TCRdb shows in-frame clones only, minus some. The sample contains approximately 110,000 clones, 75% to 90% of which appear only once. The rearrangement joins TRBV5-6 to TRBJ1-2; 7 bases agree with TRBD1. The sequenced sample consisted of peripheral blood. The TCR originated in an elderly woman with COVID-19, enrolled during active disease. The CDR3 DNA sequence: TGTGCCAGCAGCTTTAGGGGGCTAAACTATGGCTACACCTTC. Amino acid sequence: CASSFRGLNYGYTF. The entire variable domain, with the rest obtained from reference TRBV5-6 and TRBJ1-2, is as follows: DAGVTQSPTHLIKTRGQQVTLRCSPKSGHDTVSWYQQALGQGPQFIFQYYEEEERQRGNFPDRFSGHQFPNYSSELNVNALLLGDSALYLCASSFRGLNYGYTFGSGTRLTVV.